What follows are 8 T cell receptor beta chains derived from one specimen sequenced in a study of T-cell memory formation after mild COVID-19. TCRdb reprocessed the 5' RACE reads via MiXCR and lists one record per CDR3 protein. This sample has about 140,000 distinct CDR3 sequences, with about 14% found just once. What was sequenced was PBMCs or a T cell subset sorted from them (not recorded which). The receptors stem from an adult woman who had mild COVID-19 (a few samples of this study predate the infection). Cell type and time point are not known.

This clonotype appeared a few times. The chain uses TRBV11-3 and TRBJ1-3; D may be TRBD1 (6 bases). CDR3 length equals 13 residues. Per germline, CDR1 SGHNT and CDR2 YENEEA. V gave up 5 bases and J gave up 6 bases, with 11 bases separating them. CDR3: CASSPRDINTIYF. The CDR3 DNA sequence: TGTGCCAGCAGCCCACGGGACATAAACACCATATATTTT.

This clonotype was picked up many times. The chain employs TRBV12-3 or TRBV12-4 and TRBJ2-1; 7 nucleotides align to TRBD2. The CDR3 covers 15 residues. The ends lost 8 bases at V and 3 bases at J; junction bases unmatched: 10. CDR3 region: CASATLAARYNEQFF. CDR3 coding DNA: TGTGCCAGCGCGACTCTAGCGGCCCGCTACAATGAGCAGTTCTTC.

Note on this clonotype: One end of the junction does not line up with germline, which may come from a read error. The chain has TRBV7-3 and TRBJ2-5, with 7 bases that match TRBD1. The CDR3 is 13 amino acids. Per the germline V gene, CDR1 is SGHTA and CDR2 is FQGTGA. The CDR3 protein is CASSLMPGQRMDF. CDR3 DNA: TGTGCCAGCAGCCTCATGCCGGGACAGAGGATGGACTTC.

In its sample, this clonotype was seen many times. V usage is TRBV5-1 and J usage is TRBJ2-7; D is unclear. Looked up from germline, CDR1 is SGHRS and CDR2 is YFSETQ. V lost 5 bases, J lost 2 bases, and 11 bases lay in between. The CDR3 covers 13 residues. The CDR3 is CASSDLGTYEQYF. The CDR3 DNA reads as TGCGCCAGCAGTGATTTGGGGACCTACGAGCAGTACTTC.

CDR3 loop: CASGTTGAYDYPGELFF. The CDR3 DNA is TGTGCCAGCGGTACAACAGGGGCATACGATTATCCCGGGGAGCTGTTTTTT. The V and J genes are TRBV27 and TRBJ2-2, with 7 positions matching TRBD1. This CDR3 region has 17 residues. Germline-derived CDR1 and CDR2 are MNHEY and SMNVEV (reference sequence). V was pared by 8 bases and J by 6 bases, with 18 bases of the junction left unmatched.

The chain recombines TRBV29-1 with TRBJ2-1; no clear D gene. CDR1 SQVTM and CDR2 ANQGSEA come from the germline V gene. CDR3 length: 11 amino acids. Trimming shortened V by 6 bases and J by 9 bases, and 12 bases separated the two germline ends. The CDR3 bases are TGCAGCGTGGGTGTAGCACTTGAGCAGTTCTTC. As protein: CSVGVALEQFF.

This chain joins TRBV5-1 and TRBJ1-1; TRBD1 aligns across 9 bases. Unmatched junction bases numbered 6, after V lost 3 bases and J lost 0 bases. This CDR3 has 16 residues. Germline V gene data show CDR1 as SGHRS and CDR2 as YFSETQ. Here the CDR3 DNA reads TGCGCCAGCAGCTGGGCCGGGACAGGGTTGAACACTGAAGCTTTCTTT. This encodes CASSWAGTGLNTEAFF.

In DNA, the CDR3 is TGCGCCAGCAGCTTGGGACTAGCTTATACGGATGGACGCGAGCAGTACTTC. It yields the protein CASSLGLAYTDGREQYF. The rearrangement joins TRBV5-1 to TRBJ2-7; 7 nucleotides align to TRBD2. Germline CDR1 SGHRS, CDR2 YFSETQ. Trimming at V came to 0 bases and at J to 6 bases, leaving 15 bases not matched to a gene. The CDR3 has 17 amino acids.